The rows below give T cell receptor beta chains drawn from one sample of a study of cytomegalovirus exposure and HLA in healthy donors. Measured with immunoSEQ multiplex PCR; TCRdb has only the in-frame clones, and not every one. The profile shows roughly 100,000 clones, more than 9.5% of them singletons. The sequenced material came from PBMCs. The receptor set was obtained from a man in his forties or fifties in good health and CMV-seropositive. Both conserved end residues are part of each CDR3. A D gene is named only where the DNA matches it firmly.

V,D,CDR3
TRBV7-8,TRBD2,CASSTTSGETQYF
TRBV7-9,NA,CASTPSPSYEQYF
TRBV4-1,NA,CASSQDPGLNTEAFF
TRBV9,NA,CASSVLSPQPQHF
TRBV6-5,TRBD1,CASSLGQPVGEQYF
TRBV5-6,NA,CASRSSGGTGELFF
TRBV7-9,TRBD1,CASSLGDRGPQETQYF
TRBV27,TRBD1,CASSLGTGETGELFF
TRBV28,NA,CASSLSGDEREQYF
TRBV7-9,NA,CASSLGRGRESYGYTF
TRBV21-1,NA,CASSKGQGQGQFF
TRBV7-3,TRBD2,CASKGLAGGPYEQYF
TRBV11-3,NA,CASSPYEGSHEQFF
TRBV6-5,NA,CASSYSNSWGDQPQHF
TRBV10-1,TRBD2,CASSDFGREGLNEQFF
TRBV7-2,TRBD1,CASSPRTGGRNQPQHF
TRBV6-1,TRBD1,CASSEAGQGRNTIYF
TRBV2,NA,CASIPGQANTGELFF